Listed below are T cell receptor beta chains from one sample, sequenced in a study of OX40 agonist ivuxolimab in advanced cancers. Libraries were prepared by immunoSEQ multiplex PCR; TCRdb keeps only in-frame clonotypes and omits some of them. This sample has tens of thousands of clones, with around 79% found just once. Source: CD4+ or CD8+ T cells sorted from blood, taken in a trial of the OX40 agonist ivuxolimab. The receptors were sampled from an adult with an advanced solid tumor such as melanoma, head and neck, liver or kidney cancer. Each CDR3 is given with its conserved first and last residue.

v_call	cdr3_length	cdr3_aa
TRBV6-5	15	CASSKETGGSEKLFF
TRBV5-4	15	CASSLDSGSGNTIYF
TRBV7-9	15	CASSSDRGPYNEQFF
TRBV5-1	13	CASKGMVSYEQYF
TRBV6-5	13	CATKGSVNTEAFF
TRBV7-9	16	CASSLFGGASYNEQFF
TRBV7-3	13	CASSRTGGQPQHF
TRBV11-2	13	CASMVSGGNEQFF
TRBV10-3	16	CAISESAGPPPRPQHF
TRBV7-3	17	CASSSPPGVSGTGELFF
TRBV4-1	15	CASSRPTSSYNEQFF
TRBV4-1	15	CASSGSGLANEKLFF
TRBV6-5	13	CASSRIIFTEAFF
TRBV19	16	CASSTLPGSTKNIQYF
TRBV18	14	CASSPDRAGEKLFF
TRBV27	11	CASSLTDTQYF
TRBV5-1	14	CASSSRQIQETQYF
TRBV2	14	CASISGGQYGELFF
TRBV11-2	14	CASSSSATNEKLFF
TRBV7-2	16	CASSLAPLGVNQPQHF
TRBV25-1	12	CASSEMNTEAFF
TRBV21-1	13	CASEAGDDGSQHF
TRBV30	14	CACRGRGSNQPQHF
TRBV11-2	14	CASSSRGDGNTIYF
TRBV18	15	CASSPNRGNNEKLFF
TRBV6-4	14	CASSLAGASDTQYF